The clone carrying this T cell receptor (beta chain) has ten or more counts. With V trimmed by 4 bases and J by 3 bases, 8 bases remained unmatched. The length of the CDR3 is 16 residues. CDR1 SGHRS and CDR2 YFSETQ come from the germline V gene. TCRdb recomputed calls from the RT-PCR reads with MiXCR, one row per CDR3 protein. This sample has 650,000 to 800,000 distinct CDR3 sequences; over 12% occur once, and the top ten carry roughly 3.9%. Sequenced input: memory CD4+ T cells from blood. This rearrangement joins TRBV5-1 to TRBJ1-5, with 9 bases fitting TRBD1. The receptor comes from a female donor in good health, serving as a healthy control. The CDR3 bases are TGCGCCAGCAGCCCCGGCACAGGGGGCACCAATCAGCCCCAGCATTTT. This translates into CASSPGTGGTNQPQHF.